This TCR beta chain stems from a study of T cell responses to AZD1222 COVID-19 vaccine. General study points: Spike was spanned by vaccine-associated CD4 TCRs, with dominance at 160-218 and 743-854. Following two doses of AZD1222, Spike-specific TCR breadth and depth rose. There were mostly white British donors and more females than males, and clonal diversity was possibly underestimated. Targeting of unmutated variant regions was reportedly seen in nearly half of spike-specific TCRs.

CDR1 KGHSH and CDR2 LQKENI come from the germline V gene. Trimming pared 1 base from V and 4 bases from J, leaving 14 bases between. CDR3 length: 15 residues. In the case of this clone: No antigen is known for it.

Libraries were prepared by immunoSEQ multiplex PCR; TCRdb keeps only in-frame clonotypes and omits some of them. The sample yields about 52,000 clones, roughly 89% seen once. The TCR comes from an adult who received the AZD1222 COVID-19 vaccine. This sample comprised peripheral blood, obtained 28 days after the second AZD1222 dose. The chain carries TRBV18 and TRBJ2-7, with a tentative D call TRBD2 (6 bases). CDR3 protein: CASSPLNSAGYEQYF. For the CDR3, the DNA is TGTGCCAGCTCACCACTTAATAGCGCGGGATACGAGCAGTACTTC.